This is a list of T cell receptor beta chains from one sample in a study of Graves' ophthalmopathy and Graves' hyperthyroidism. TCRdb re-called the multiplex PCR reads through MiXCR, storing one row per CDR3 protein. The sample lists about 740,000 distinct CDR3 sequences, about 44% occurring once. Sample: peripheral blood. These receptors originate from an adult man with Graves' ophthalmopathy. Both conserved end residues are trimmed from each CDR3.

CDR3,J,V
ASSFTAPNEKLF,TRBJ1-4,TRBV12-3/TRBV12-4
ASSAMAGTNNYGYT,TRBJ1-2,TRBV25-1
ASSINEGVNQPQH,TRBJ1-5,TRBV19
SARRDTPPETQY,TRBJ2-5,TRBV20-1
AISAAGQGGETQY,TRBJ2-5,TRBV10-3
ASSGTGGRNEQY,TRBJ2-7,TRBV11-1
ASSLLQGYETQY,TRBJ2-5,TRBV27
ASSYRPPQETQY,TRBJ2-5,TRBV6-5
ASSLVASGLYEQY,TRBJ2-7,TRBV7-2
AISATQGEEKLF,TRBJ1-4,TRBV10-3
SARRDNTGETVQETQY,TRBJ2-5,TRBV20-1
ASSDRVNQPQH,TRBJ1-5,TRBV4-3
ASSPYSGRVAGELF,TRBJ2-2,TRBV11-1
ASSLNTKGRNTGELF,TRBJ2-2,TRBV7-6